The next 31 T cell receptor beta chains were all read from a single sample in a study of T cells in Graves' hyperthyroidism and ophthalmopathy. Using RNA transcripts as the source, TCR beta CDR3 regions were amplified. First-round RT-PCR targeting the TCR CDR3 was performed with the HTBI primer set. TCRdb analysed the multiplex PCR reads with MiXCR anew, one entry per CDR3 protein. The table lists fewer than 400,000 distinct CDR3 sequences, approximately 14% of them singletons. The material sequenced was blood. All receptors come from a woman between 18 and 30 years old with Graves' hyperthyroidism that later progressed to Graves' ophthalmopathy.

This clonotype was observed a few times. The CDR3 sequence is CAWSVRETQYF. The CDR3 DNA reads as TGTGCCTGGAGTGTAAGGGAGACCCAGTACTTC. The chain uses TRBV30 and TRBJ2-5; D is unresolved. The CDR3 length is 11 residues. V was clipped by 0 bases and J by 5 bases, with 4 bases between them. The germline CDR1 and CDR2 sequences are GTSNPN and SVGIG (reference sequence).

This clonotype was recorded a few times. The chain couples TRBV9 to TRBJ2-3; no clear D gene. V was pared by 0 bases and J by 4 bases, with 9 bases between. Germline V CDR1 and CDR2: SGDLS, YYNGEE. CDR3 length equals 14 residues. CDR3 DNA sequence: TGTGCCAGCAGCGTAGAAGCTCGGCCAGATACGCAGTATTTT. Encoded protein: CASSVEARPDTQYF.

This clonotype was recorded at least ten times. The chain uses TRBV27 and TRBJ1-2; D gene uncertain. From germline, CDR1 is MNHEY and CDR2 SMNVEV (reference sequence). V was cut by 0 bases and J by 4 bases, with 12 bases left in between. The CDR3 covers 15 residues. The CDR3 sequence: CASSLSPGSRYGYTF. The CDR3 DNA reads TGTGCCAGCAGTTTATCGCCCGGATCCCGCTATGGCTACACCTTC.

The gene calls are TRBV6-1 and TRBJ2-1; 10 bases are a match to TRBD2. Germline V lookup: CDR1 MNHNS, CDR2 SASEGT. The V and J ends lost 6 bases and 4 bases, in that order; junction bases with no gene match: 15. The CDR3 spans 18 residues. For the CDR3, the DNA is TGTGCCAGCAGCTACCAGGCTAGCGGGAGTGTTCGATACAATGAGCAGTTCTTC. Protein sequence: CASSYQASGSVRYNEQFF.

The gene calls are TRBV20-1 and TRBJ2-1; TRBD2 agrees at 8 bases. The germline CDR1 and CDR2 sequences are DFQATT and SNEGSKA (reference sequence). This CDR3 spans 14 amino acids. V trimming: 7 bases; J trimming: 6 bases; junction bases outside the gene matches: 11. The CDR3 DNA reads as TGCAGTGGGGTTACTAGCGGTCTCTTCAATGAGCAGTTCTTC. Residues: CSGVTSGLFNEQFF.

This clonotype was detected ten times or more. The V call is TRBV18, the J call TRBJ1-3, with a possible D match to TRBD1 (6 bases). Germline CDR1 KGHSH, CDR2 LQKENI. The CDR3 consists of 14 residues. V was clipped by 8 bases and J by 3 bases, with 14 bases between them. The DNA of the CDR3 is TGTGCCAGCATCCAGACAGGCGTTGGAAACACCATATATTTT. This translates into CASIQTGVGNTIYF. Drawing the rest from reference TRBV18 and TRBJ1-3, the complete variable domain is NAGVMQNPRHLVRRRGQEARLRCSPMKGHSHVYWYRQLPEEGLKFMVYLQKENIIDESGMPKERFSAEFPKEGPSILRIQQVVRGDSAAYFCASIQTGVGNTIYFGEGSWLTVV.

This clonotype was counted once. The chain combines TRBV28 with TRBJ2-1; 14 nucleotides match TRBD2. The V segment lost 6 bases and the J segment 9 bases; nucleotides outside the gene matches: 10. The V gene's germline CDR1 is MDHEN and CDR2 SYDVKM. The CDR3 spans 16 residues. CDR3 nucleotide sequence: TGTGCCAGCAGGCGCGTTACGGGACTAGCGGGAGTTGAGCAGTTCTTC. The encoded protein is CASRRVTGLAGVEQFF.

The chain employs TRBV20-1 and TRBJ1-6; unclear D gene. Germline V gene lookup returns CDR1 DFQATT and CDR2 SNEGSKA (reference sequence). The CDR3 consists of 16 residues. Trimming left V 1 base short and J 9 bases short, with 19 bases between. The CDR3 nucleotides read TGCAGTGCTAGAGCTTTCTATCCAGACTCTACTTCACCCCTCCACTTT. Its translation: CSARAFYPDSTSPLHF.

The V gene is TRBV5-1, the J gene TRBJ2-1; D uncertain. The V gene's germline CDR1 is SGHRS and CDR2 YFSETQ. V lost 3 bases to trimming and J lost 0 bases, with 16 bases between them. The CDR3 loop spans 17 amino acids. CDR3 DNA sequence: TGCGCCAGCAGCTCCAAACCGAGCGCGACCTCCTACAATGAGCAGTTCTTC. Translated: CASSSKPSATSYNEQFF.

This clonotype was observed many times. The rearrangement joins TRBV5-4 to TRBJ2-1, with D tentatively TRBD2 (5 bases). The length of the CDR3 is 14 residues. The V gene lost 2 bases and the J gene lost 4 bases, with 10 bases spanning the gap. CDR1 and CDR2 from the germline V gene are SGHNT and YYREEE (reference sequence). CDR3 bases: TGTGCCAGCAGCTTAAAGAGGGAGTACAATGAGCAGTTCTTC. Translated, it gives CASSLKREYNEQFF.

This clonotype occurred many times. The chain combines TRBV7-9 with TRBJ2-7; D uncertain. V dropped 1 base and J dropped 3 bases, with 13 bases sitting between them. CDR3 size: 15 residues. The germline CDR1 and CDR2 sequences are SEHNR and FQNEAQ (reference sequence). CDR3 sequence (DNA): TGTGCCAGCAGCTTAGGGGGAATCGAAAGCTACGAGCAGTACTTC. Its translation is CASSLGGIESYEQYF.

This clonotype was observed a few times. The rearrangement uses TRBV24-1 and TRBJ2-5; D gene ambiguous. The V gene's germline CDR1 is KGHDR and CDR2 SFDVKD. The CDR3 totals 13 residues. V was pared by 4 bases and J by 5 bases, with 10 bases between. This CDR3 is CATSEWDRETQYF. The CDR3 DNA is TGTGCCACCAGTGAATGGGATCGGGAGACCCAGTACTTC.

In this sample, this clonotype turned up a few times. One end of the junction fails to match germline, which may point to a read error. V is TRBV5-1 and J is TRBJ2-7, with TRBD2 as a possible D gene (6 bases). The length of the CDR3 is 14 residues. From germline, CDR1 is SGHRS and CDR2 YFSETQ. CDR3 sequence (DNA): TGCGCCGGCAGCTTGGCGGGACCGAGTTACGAGCAGTACTTC. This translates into CAGSLAGPSYEQYF.

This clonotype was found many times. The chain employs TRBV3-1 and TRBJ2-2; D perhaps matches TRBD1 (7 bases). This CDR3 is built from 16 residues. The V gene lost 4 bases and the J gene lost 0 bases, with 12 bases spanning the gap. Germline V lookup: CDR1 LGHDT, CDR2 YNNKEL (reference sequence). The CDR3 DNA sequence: TGTGCCAGCAGCCGGCGGGGACAGACGAACACCGGGGAGCTGTTTTTT. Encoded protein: CASSRRGQTNTGELFF.

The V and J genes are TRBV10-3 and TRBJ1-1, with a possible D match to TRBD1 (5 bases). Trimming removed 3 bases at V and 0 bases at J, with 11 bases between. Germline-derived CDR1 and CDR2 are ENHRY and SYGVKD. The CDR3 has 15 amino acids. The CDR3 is CAISDEGTVNTEAFF. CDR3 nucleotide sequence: TGTGCCATCAGTGATGAGGGGACGGTGAACACTGAAGCTTTCTTT.

CDR3 sequence (DNA): TGCGCCAGCAGCCAAGAGCCCACAGGGAGGACCTACGAGCAGTACTTC. Its protein is CASSQEPTGRTYEQYF. V and J are TRBV4-1 and TRBJ2-7; D might be TRBD1 or TRBD2, each matching 6 bases. Germline CDR1 is MGHRA and CDR2 is YSYEKL. This CDR3 is 16 amino acids long. Trimming removed 0 bases from V and 2 bases from J, with 14 bases in between.

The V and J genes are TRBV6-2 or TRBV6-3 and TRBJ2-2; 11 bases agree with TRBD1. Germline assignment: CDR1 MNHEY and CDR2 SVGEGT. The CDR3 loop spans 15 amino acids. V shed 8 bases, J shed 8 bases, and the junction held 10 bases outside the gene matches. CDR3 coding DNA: TGTGCCAGCGGACTCTCGGACAGGGGGCTTGGGGAGCTGTTTTTT. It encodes CASGLSDRGLGELFF.

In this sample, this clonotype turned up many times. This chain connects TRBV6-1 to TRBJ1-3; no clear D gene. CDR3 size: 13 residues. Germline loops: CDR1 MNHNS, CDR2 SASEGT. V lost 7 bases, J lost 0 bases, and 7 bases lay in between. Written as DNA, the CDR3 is TGTGCCAGCAAGCTCGGCTCTGGAAACACCATATATTTT. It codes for CASKLGSGNTIYF.

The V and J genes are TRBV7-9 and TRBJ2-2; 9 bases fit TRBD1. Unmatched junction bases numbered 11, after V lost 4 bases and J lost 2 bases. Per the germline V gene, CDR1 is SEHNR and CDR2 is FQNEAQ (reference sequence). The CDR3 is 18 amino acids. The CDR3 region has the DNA TGTGCCAGCAGCTCCGGGGGGATGGGACAGGGAAACACCGGGGAGCTGTTTTTT. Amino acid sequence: CASSSGGMGQGNTGELFF. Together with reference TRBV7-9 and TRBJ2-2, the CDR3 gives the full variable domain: DTGVSQNPRHKITKRGQNVTFRCDPISEHNRLYWYRQTLGQGPEFLTYFQNEAQLEKSRLLSDRFSAERPKGSFSTLEIQRTEQGDSAMYLCASSSGGMGQGNTGELFFGEGSRLTVL.

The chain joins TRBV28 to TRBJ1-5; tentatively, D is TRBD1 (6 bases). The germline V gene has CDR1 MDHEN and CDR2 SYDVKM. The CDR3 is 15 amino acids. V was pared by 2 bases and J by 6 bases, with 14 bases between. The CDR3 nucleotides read TGTGCCAGCAGTTTACCGGGGGCGATAGGTCAGCCCCAGCATTTT. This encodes CASSLPGAIGQPQHF.

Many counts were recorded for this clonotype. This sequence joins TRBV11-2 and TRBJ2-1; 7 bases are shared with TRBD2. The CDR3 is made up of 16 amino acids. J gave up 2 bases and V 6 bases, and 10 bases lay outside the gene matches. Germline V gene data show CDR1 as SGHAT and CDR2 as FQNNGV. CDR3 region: CASRGWREPPYNEQFF. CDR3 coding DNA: TGTGCCAGCAGGGGGTGGCGGGAGCCACCCTACAATGAGCAGTTCTTC.

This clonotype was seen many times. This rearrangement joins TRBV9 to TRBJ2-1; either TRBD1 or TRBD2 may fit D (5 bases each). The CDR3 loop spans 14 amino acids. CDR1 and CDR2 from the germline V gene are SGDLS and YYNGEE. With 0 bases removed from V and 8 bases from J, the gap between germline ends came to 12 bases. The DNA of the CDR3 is TGTGCCAGCAGCGTAGGTTGGGGGAAGCATGAGCAGTTCTTC. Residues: CASSVGWGKHEQFF.

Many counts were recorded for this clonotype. As DNA, the CDR3 is TGTGCCAGCAGCCCTATACCATACAATGAGCAGTTCTTC. It translates to CASSPIPYNEQFF. The chain recombines TRBV3-1 with TRBJ2-1; D unresolved. This CDR3 has 13 amino acids. V was shortened by 4 bases and J by 4 bases, with 8 bases between the two germline ends. Germline CDR1 reads LGHDT; CDR2 reads YNNKEL (reference sequence).

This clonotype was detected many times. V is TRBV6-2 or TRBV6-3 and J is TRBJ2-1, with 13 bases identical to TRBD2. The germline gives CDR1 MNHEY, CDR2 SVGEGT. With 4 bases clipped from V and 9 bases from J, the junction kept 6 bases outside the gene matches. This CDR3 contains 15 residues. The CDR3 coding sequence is TGTGCCAGCAGTTCCAGGACTAGCGGGAGATTTGAGCAGTTCTTC. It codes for CASSSRTSGRFEQFF.

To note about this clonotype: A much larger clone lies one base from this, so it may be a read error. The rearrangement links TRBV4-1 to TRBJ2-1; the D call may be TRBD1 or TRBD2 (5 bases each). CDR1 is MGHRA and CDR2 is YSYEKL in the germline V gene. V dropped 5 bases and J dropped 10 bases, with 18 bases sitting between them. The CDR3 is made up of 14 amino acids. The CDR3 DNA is TGCGCCAGCAGCGTTGGGACGCTCCGGGGCGAGCAGTTCTTC. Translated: CASSVGTLRGEQFF.

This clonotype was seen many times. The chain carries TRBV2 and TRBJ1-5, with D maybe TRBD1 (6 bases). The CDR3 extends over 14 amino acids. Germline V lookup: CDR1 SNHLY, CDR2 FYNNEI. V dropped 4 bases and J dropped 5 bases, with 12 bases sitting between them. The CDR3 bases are TGTGCCAGCAGTGTACAGGGCCGATATCAGCCCCAGCATTTT. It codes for CASSVQGRYQPQHF. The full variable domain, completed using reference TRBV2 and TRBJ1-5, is EPEVTQTPSHQVTQMGQEVILRCVPISNHLYFYWYRQILGQKVEFLVSFYNNEISEKSEIFDDQFSVERPDGSNFTLKIRSTKLEDSAMYFCASSVQGRYQPQHFGDGTRLSIL.

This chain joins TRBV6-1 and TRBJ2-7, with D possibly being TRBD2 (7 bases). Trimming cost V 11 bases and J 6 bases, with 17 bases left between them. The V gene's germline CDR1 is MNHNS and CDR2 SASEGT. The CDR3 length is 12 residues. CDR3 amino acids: CASRGAFGEQYF. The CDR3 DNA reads TGTGCCTCCCGGGGGGCTTTTGGCGAGCAGTACTTC.

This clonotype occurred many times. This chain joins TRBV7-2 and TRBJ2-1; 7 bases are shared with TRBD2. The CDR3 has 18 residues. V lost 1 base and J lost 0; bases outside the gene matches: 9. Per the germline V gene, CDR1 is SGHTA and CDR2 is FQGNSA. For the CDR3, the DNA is TGTGCCAGCAGCTTAGTGGGGGGGGGGTGGAGCTCCTACAATGAGCAGTTCTTC. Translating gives CASSLVGGGWSSYNEQFF.

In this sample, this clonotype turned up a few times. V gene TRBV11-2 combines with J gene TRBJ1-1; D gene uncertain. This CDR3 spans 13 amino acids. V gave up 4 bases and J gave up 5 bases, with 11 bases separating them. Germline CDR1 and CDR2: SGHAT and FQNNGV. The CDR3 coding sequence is TGTGCCAGCAGCTGGAGCGGGGAAACTGAAGCTTTCTTT. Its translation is CASSWSGETEAFF. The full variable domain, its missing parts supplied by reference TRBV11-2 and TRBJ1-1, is EAGVAQSPRYKIIEKRQSVAFWCNPISGHATLYWYQQILGQGPKLLIQFQNNGVVDDSQLPKDRFSAERLKGVDSTLKIQPAKLEDSAVYLCASSWSGETEAFFGQGTRLTVV.

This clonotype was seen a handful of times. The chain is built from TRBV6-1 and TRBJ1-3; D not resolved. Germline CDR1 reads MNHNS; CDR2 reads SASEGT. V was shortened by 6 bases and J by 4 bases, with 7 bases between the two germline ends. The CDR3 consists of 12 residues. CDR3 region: CASSRGGNTIYF. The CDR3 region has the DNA TGTGCCAGCAGCCGGGGAGGAAACACCATATATTTT.

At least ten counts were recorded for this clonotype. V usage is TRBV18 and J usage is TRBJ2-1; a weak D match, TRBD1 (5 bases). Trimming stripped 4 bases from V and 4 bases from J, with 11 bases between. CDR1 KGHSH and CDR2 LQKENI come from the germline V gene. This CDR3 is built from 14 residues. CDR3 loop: CASSLQGRYNEQFF. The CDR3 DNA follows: TGTGCCAGCTCACTCCAGGGAAGGTACAATGAGCAGTTCTTC. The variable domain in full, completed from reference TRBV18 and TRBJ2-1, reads NAGVMQNPRHLVRRRGQEARLRCSPMKGHSHVYWYRQLPEEGLKFMVYLQKENIIDESGMPKERFSAEFPKEGPSILRIQQVVRGDSAAYFCASSLQGRYNEQFFGPGTRLTVL.